This T cell receptor beta chain was obtained from a study of shared clonotypes between healthy human individuals. CD45RO-negative, CCR7-positively selected cells formed the naive CD8 fraction, excluding terminally differentiated effector memory CD45RA+ cells. Sequenced by immunoSEQ multiplex PCR; TCRdb stores in-frame clones only, minus some. This table holds millions of clones, roughly 94% found once. The V segment lost 0 bases and the J segment 7 bases; nucleotides outside the gene matches: 13. The CDR3 runs to 16 residues. Looked up from germline, CDR1 is SGDLS and CDR2 is YYNGEE. This sequence originates from a man younger than 30 in good health. The V call is TRBV9, the J call TRBJ2-7; 7 bases match TRBD2. Sequencing was carried out using naive CD8+ T cells sorted from blood. The DNA for the CDR3 is TGTGCCAGCAGCGTAGACGCGGGAGCCGGAGAGTGGGAGCAGTACTTC. Residues: CASSVDAGAGEWEQYF.